The 7 T cell receptor beta chains in this list originate from one sample, sequenced in a study of cytomegalovirus exposure and HLA in healthy donors. In the PCR, 60 Vbeta and 13 Jbeta primers were used. Measured with immunoSEQ multiplex PCR; TCRdb has only the in-frame clones, and not every one. This table holds 150,000 to 200,000 clones, about 77% found once. The sample consisted of PBMCs. All receptors come from a male donor in good health and CMV-seropositive.

In this sample, this clone turned up once. The chain has TRBV27 and TRBJ2-5; TRBD1 aligns across 9 bases. V shed 2 bases, J shed 5 bases, and the junction held 6 bases outside the gene matches. The germline CDR1 and CDR2 sequences are MNHEY and SMNVEV (reference sequence). The CDR3 is made up of 15 amino acids. In DNA, the CDR3 is TGTGCCAGCAGTTTAGGAACAGGGGGCTCTGAGACCCAGTACTTC. Protein product: CASSLGTGGSETQYF.

V is TRBV4-2 and J is TRBJ2-2; D unresolved. Germline V gene data show CDR1 as LGHNA and CDR2 as YNFKEQ. The CDR3 runs to 12 residues. Trimming left V 4 bases short and J 5 bases short, with 5 bases between. The CDR3 sequence: CASSPRTGELFF. The CDR3 DNA follows: TGTGCCAGCAGCCCTCGGACCGGGGAGCTGTTTTTT.

Only a few counts were recorded for this clone. The chain is built from TRBV6-5 and TRBJ1-5, with a tentative D call TRBD1 (5 bases). Germline CDR1 and CDR2: MNHEY and SVGAGI. This CDR3 spans 14 amino acids. V was trimmed by 5 bases and J by 0 bases, leaving 8 bases between them. The DNA of the CDR3 is TGTGCCAGCAGTAGGGGTTCTAGCAATCAGCCCCAGCATTTT. Amino acids: CASSRGSSNQPQHF.

V gene TRBV30 combines with J gene TRBJ1-3, with TRBD1 identical over 7 bases. The V segment lost 5 bases and the J segment 0 bases; nucleotides outside the gene matches: 10. Per germline, CDR1 GTSNPN and CDR2 SVGIG (reference sequence). The CDR3 has 16 residues. The CDR3 spells CAWSPGQRTSGNTIYF. Written as DNA, the CDR3 is TGTGCCTGGTCTCCGGGACAGAGAACCTCTGGAAACACCATATATTTT.

This chain connects TRBV6-5 to TRBJ2-2; maybe TRBD1 (6 bases). V was cut by 5 bases and J by 4 bases, with 11 bases left in between. This CDR3 is built from 14 residues. Germline CDR1 reads MNHEY; CDR2 reads SVGAGI. As DNA, the CDR3 is TGTGCCAGCAGTCTACAGGGCCCCACCGGGGAGCTGTTTTTT. This encodes CASSLQGPTGELFF.

V usage is TRBV19 and J usage is TRBJ2-3; TRBD2 matches 11 bases. This CDR3 is built from 17 residues. The germline gives CDR1 LNHDA, CDR2 SQIVND (reference sequence). With 5 bases clipped from V and 6 bases from J, the junction kept 13 bases outside the gene matches. The CDR3 spells CASSSTLSGGASDTQYF. CDR3 bases: TGTGCCAGTAGTTCCACCCTTAGCGGGGGGGCTAGTGATACGCAGTATTTT.

This chain joins TRBV5-5 and TRBJ1-2; 8 bases match TRBD1. The length of the CDR3 is 14 residues. Losses at the gene ends were 3 bases for V and 4 bases for J; bases not matched to a gene: 5. Germline values: CDR1 SGHKS, CDR2 YYEKEE (reference sequence). The CDR3 protein is CASSSGTGFYGYTF. CDR3 in DNA: TGTGCCAGCAGCTCCGGGACAGGATTCTATGGCTACACCTTC. Full variable domain (missing parts from reference TRBV5-5 and TRBJ1-2): DAGVTQSPTHLIKTRGQQVTLRCSPISGHKSVSWYQQVLGQGPQFIFQYYEKEERGRGNFPDRFSARQFPNYSSELNVNALLLGDSALYLCASSSGTGFYGYTFGSGTRLTVV.